A single sample is the source of the 12 T cell receptor beta chains below, sequenced in a study of OX40 agonist ivuxolimab in advanced cancers. Method: immunoSEQ multiplex PCR; TCRdb's copy keeps in-frame clones and lacks some. The sample holds 35,000 to 50,000 clones, about 88% seen once. The material was CD4+ or CD8+ T cells sorted from blood, obtained in a trial of the OX40 agonist ivuxolimab. These receptors were obtained from an adult with an advanced solid tumor such as melanoma, head and neck, liver or kidney cancer.

The rearrangement joins TRBV28 to TRBJ2-1; D call uncertain. Germline values: CDR1 MDHEN, CDR2 SYDVKM. The V end lost 2 bases, the J end lost 6 bases, and 14 bases lay between the germline ends. This CDR3 has 15 amino acids. DNA of the CDR3: TGTGCCAGCAGTTTAACCAGCGATAGTGTCAATGAGCAGTTCTTC. Its protein product is CASSLTSDSVNEQFF.

In DNA form, the CDR3 reads TGCGCCAGCAGCCAAGGGGCAGGGCGGGAGGGCCTAAAGCGTTACGAGCAGTACTTC. Its protein is CASSQGAGREGLKRYEQYF. This chain uses TRBV4-1 with TRBJ2-7; 9 bases map to TRBD2. V was pared by 1 base and J by 4 bases, with 17 bases of the junction left unmatched. The CDR3 length is 19 residues. Per the germline V gene, CDR1 is MGHRA and CDR2 is YSYEKL.

The chain employs TRBV5-1 and TRBJ2-5; the D call may be TRBD1 or TRBD2 (5 bases each). The CDR3 contains 15 residues. V gave up 3 bases and J gave up 5 bases, with 17 bases separating them. CDR1 SGHRS and CDR2 YFSETQ come from the germline V gene. The CDR3 DNA reads TGCGCCAGCAGCTCCGGGACCGCCGGATTTGAGACCCAGTACTTC. This translates into CASSSGTAGFETQYF.

This chain connects TRBV19 to TRBJ2-1; TRBD2 is a possible D gene (5 bases). The germline V gene encodes CDR1 LNHDA and CDR2 SQIVND (reference sequence). Trimming removed 0 bases at V and 10 bases at J, with 13 bases between. This CDR3 has 14 amino acids. The CDR3 protein is CASSIEPGSYEQFF. The CDR3 bases are TGTGCCAGTAGTATAGAACCGGGATCCTACGAGCAGTTCTTC.

This clone came up once. The chain employs TRBV5-4 and TRBJ2-7, with D possibly called TRBD1 or TRBD2 (5 bases each). Trimming took off 4 bases at V and 3 bases at J, with 17 bases between the two ends. This CDR3 is 15 amino acids long. Germline CDR1 reads SGHNT; CDR2 reads YYREEE (reference sequence). CDR3 region: CASSPGLNSDYEQYF. The CDR3 DNA is TGTGCCAGCAGCCCGGGGCTAAATAGCGACTACGAGCAGTACTTC.

The J gene is TRBJ2-2, the V gene TRBV19, with 10 bases that match TRBD2. Per germline, CDR1 LNHDA and CDR2 SQIVND (reference sequence). This CDR3 is built from 16 residues. With 4 bases clipped from V and 4 bases from J, the junction kept 6 bases outside the gene matches. CDR3 DNA sequence: TGTGCCAGTAGTAGACCTAGCGGGAGTAGCACCGGGGAGCTGTTTTTT. Translating it yields CASSRPSGSSTGELFF. Full variable domain (missing parts from reference TRBV19 and TRBJ2-2): DGGITQSPKYLFRKEGQNVTLSCEQNLNHDAMYWYRQDPGQGLRLIYYSQIVNDFQKGDIAEGYSVSREKKESFPLTVTSAQKNPTAFYLCASSRPSGSSTGELFFGEGSRLTVL.

The chain links TRBV18 to TRBJ2-7, with unresolved D. The CDR3 contains 13 residues. V lost 0 bases, J lost 5 bases, and 8 bases lay in between. Germline CDR1 reads KGHSH; CDR2 reads LQKENI. CDR3 loop: CASSPPWGDEQYF. The CDR3 coding sequence is TGTGCCAGCTCACCACCGTGGGGTGACGAGCAGTACTTC.

V and J are TRBV4-2 and TRBJ1-1, with D unclear. Per germline, CDR1 LGHNA and CDR2 YNFKEQ. The CDR3 is 13 residues long. Deletions cut 0 bases from V and 2 bases from J, with 4 bases between. Written as DNA, the CDR3 is TGTGCCAGCAGCCAAGAACGTAACACTGAAGCTTTCTTT. As protein: CASSQERNTEAFF.

This sequence joins TRBV30 and TRBJ2-7, with 8 bases lining up with TRBD1. V gave up 1 base and J gave up 8 bases; unmatched junction bases: 7. This CDR3 spans 13 amino acids. Germline V gene data show CDR1 as GTSNPN and CDR2 as SVGIG (reference sequence). For the CDR3, the DNA is TGTGCCTGGAGTGGGGACAGGCGTAGCCAGCAGTACTTC. Translating it yields CAWSGDRRSQQYF.

This clone was picked up a small number of times. The chain combines TRBV6-1 with TRBJ2-5, with D tentatively TRBD1 or TRBD2 (5 bases each). The CDR3 has 14 amino acids. Trimming took off 7 bases at V and 7 bases at J, with 19 bases between the two ends. The germline CDR1 and CDR2 sequences are MNHNS and SASEGT. The CDR3 here is CASTGQLDSGTQYF. In DNA, the CDR3 is TGTGCCAGCACTGGACAACTAGATAGTGGGACCCAGTACTTC.

V and J are TRBV25-1 and TRBJ2-1; 7 bases are a match to TRBD1. The germline gives CDR1 MGHDK, CDR2 SYGVNS. V dropped 5 bases and J dropped 4; count of bases not matched to a gene: 5. The CDR3 runs to 14 residues. The CDR3 nucleotides read TGTGCCAGCAGTATGACGGGACAGTACAATGAGCAGTTCTTC. Protein sequence: CASSMTGQYNEQFF.

The rearrangement links TRBV7-3 to TRBJ2-2, with 14 bases fitting TRBD2. The CDR3 extends over 16 amino acids. V lost 5 bases and J lost 5; bases outside the gene matches: 4. Looked up from germline, CDR1 is SGHTA and CDR2 is FQGTGA. The CDR3 spells CASSMGLAGVTGELFF. CDR3 sequence (DNA): TGTGCCAGCAGCATGGGACTAGCGGGAGTTACCGGGGAGCTGTTTTTT. The variable domain in full, completed from reference TRBV7-3 and TRBJ2-2, reads GAGVSQTPSNKVTEKGKYVELRCDPISGHTALYWYRQSLGQGPEFLIYFQGTGAADDSGLPNDRFFAVRPEGSVSTLKIQRTERGDSAVYLCASSMGLAGVTGELFFGEGSRLTVL.